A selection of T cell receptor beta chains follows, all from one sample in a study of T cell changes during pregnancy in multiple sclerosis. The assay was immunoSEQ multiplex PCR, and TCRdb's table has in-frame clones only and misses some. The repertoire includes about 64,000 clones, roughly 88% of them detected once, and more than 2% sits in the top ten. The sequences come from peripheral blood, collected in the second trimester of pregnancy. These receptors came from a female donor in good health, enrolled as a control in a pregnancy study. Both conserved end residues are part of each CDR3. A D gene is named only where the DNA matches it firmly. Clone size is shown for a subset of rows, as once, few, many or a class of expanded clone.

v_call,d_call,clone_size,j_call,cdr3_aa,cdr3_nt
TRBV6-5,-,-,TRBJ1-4,CASSYGGSREKLFF,TGTGCCAGCAGTTACGGCGGGAGTCGTGAAAAACTGTTTTTT
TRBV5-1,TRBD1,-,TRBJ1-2,CASSGTGGGYGYTF,TGCGCCAGCAGTGGGACAGGGGGCGGCTATGGCTACACCTTC
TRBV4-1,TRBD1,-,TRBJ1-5,CASSQEAGTVNQPQHF,TGCGCCAGCAGCCAAGAGGCCGGGACAGTCAATCAGCCCCAGCATTTT
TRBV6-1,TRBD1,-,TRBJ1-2,CASTLGQGGGGYTF,TGTGCCAGCACCCTTGGACAGGGCGGTGGTGGCTACACCTTC
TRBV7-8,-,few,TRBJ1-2,CASGVRGGGYTF,TGTGCCAGCGGGGTCAGGGGTGGTGGCTACACCTTC
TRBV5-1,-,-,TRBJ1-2,CASSWGSGKDGYTF,TGCGCCAGCAGCTGGGGCTCAGGGAAGGATGGCTACACCTTC
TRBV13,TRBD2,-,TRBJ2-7,CARKGREGQNEQYF,TGTGCCAGGAAGGGGCGGGAGGGCCAGAACGAGCAGTACTTC
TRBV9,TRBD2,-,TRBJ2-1,CASSVVWDRTGGEHEQFF,TGTGCCAGCAGCGTAGTCTGGGATAGAACGGGGGGTGAGCATGAGCAGTTCTTC
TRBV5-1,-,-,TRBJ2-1,CASSLVGDEQFF,TGCGCCAGCAGCTTGGTCGGGGATGAGCAGTTCTTC
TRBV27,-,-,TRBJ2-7,CASSPLLGSSYEQYF,TGTGCCAGCAGTCCCCTCCTGGGGAGCTCCTACGAGCAGTACTTC
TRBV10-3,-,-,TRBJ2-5,CAIAEPDTRETQYF,TGTGCCATCGCAGAGCCAGACACCAGAGAGACCCAGTACTTC
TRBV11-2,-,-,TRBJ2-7,CASSLVLSYEQYF,TGTGCCAGCAGCTTAGTCCTTTCCTACGAGCAGTACTTC
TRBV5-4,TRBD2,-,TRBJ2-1,CASSPGLAGDNEQFF,TGTGCCAGCAGCCCGGGACTAGCGGGAGATAATGAGCAGTTCTTC
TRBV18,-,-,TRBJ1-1,CASSPRGNTEAFF,TGTGCCAGCTCACCACGAGGGAACACTGAAGCTTTCTTT
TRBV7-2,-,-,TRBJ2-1,CASSLTGNRLDEQFF,TGTGCCAGCAGCTTAACAGGGAACAGGTTAGATGAGCAGTTCTTC
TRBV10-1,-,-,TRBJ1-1,CASSEYSRGDTEAFF,TGCGCCAGCAGTGAGTACTCTAGAGGCGACACTGAAGCTTTCTTT
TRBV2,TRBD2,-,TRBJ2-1,CASMPAGAGEQFF,TGTGCCAGCATGCCAGCGGGGGCGGGGGAGCAGTTCTTC
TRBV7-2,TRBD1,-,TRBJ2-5,CASSSPGQRSAQYF,TGTGCCAGCAGCTCTCCGGGACAGAGGTCGGCCCAGTACTTC
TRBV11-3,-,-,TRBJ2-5,CASRHLAAGELGWETQYF,TGTGCCAGCAGGCATTTAGCCGCCGGGGAGCTCGGTTGGGAGACCCAGTACTTC
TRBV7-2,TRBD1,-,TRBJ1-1,CASSSGQPNTEAFF,TGTGCCAGCAGCTCGGGACAGCCGAACACTGAAGCTTTCTTT
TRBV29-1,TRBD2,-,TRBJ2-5,CSVQRAGGEETQYF,TGCAGCGTTCAAAGGGCGGGGGGGGAAGAGACCCAGTACTTC
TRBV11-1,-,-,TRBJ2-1,CASSFGGAENEQFF,TGTGCCAGCAGCTTTGGAGGGGCCGAGAATGAGCAGTTCTTC
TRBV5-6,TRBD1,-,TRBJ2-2,CASSLTGGHTGELFF,TGTGCCAGCAGCTTGACAGGGGGCCACACCGGGGAGCTGTTTTTT
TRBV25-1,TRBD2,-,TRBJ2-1,CASSGTLAPYNEQFF,TGTGCCAGCAGTGGTACACTAGCGCCCTACAATGAGCAGTTCTTC
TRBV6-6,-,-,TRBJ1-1,CASSPGSGDTEAFF,TGTGCCAGCAGCCCCGGGAGTGGGGACACTGAAGCTTTCTTT
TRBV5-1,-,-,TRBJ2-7,CASSPRTDYEQYF,TGCGCCAGCAGCCCCAGGACAGACTACGAGCAGTACTTC
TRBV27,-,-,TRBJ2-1,CASSLLARGTNNEQFF,TGTGCCAGCAGTTTATTAGCTCGCGGGACCAACAATGAGCAGTTCTTC
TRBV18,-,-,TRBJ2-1,CASSPPTGGPSSYNEQFF,TGTGCCAGCTCACCACCGACGGGGGGCCCCAGCTCCTACAATGAGCAGTTCTTC
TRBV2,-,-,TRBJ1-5,CASRGGDGGFPEVLGNQPQHF,TGTGCCAGCAGGGGAGGGGACGGAGGATTCCCGGAAGTTCTTGGCAATCAGCCCCAGCATTTT
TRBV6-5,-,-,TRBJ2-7,CASADSGEQYF,TGTGCCAGCGCCGATAGTGGCGAGCAGTACTTC
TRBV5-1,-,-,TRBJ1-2,CASSLAKGGLKENYGYTF,TGCGCCAGCAGCTTGGCCAAGGGAGGATTAAAGGAGAACTATGGCTACACCTTC
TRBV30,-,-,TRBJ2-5,CAWSVGHVFRKETQYF,TGTGCCTGGAGTGTGGGCCATGTTTTTCGCAAAGAGACCCAGTACTTC
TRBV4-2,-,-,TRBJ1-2,CASSQQDGEGYTF,TGTGCCAGCAGCCAACAGGACGGGGAAGGCTACACCTTC
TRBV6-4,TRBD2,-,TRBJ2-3,CASSGTSGADTQYF,TGTGCCAGCAGTGGGACTAGCGGGGCAGATACGCAGTATTTT
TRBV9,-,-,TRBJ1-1,CASSARGLNTEAFF,TGTGCCAGCAGCGCGCGGGGCTTGAACACTGAAGCTTTCTTT
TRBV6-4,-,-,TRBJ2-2,CASRLSPLNTGELFF,TGTGCCAGCAGATTGAGCCCTTTGAACACCGGGGAGCTGTTTTTT
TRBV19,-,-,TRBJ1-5,CASTKAAADSNQPQHF,TGTGCCAGTACCAAAGCGGCGGCAGATAGCAATCAGCCCCAGCATTTT
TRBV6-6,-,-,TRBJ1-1,CASSYSTVNTEAFF,TGTGCCAGCAGTTACTCGACAGTGAACACTGAAGCTTTCTTT
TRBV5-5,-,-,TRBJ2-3,CASSFSRSSTDTQYF,TGTGCCAGCAGCTTCTCCCGGAGTAGCACAGATACGCAGTATTTT
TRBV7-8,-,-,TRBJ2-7,CASRPNMGGPYEQYF,TGTGCCAGCAGGCCTAATATGGGGGGGCCCTACGAGCAGTACTTC
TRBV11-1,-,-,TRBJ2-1,CASSLGLRGSYNEQFF,TGTGCCAGCAGCTTAGGCCTCAGGGGTTCCTACAATGAGCAGTTCTTC
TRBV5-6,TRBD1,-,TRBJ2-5,CASSPGTGRGETQYF,TGTGCCAGCAGCCCCGGGACAGGGCGTGGAGAGACCCAGTACTTC
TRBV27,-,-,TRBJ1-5,CASSLWSQDQPQHF,TGTGCCAGCAGTTTATGGTCCCAGGATCAGCCCCAGCATTTT
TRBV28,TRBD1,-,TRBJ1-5,CASSFWQGDKRPISNQPQHF,TGTGCCAGCAGTTTTTGGCAGGGGGATAAGAGGCCTATTAGCAATCAGCCCCAGCATTTT
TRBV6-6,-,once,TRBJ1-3,CATAAGNTIYF,TGTGCCACCGCGGCGGGAAACACCATATATTTT
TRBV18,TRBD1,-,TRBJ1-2,CASSGPTGDGYTF,TGTGCCAGCTCGGGACCCACAGGGGATGGCTACACCTTC